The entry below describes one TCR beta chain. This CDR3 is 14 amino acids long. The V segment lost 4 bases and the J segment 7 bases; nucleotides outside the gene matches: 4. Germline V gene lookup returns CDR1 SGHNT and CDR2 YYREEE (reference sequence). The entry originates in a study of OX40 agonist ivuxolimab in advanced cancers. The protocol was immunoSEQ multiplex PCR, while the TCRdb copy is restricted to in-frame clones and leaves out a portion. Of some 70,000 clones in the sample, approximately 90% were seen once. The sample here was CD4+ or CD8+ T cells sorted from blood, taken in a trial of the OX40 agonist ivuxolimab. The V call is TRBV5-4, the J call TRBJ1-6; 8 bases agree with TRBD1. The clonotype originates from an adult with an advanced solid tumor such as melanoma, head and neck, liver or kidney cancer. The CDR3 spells CASSRRQGNSPLHF. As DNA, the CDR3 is TGTGCCAGCAGCCGACGACAGGGGAATTCACCCCTCCACTTT.